This T cell receptor beta chain was sequenced during a study of human T cells and chemical hapten exposure. The CDR3 runs to 15 residues. V lost 1 base, J lost 2 bases, and 2 bases stayed unmatched. Germline CDR1 is SGHTA and CDR2 is FQGNSA. One entry per CDR3 protein results from TCRdb running MiXCR on the RACE reads. The sample contains 97,000 or so distinct CDR3 sequences, roughly 27% of which appear only once. Time point defined: patch test 3, about 24 weeks after DPC sensitization. Stated treatment: therapeutic diphenylcyclopropenone sensitization with weekly scalp DPC. This clonotype was counted once.

V is TRBV7-2 and J is TRBJ2-4; 7 positions agree with TRBD2. This TCR was sampled from a man aged 40-49 years with alopecia areata. Some clones in this sample may be carry-over from other donors' samples. This material consisted of whole blood, taken in connection with sensitization to the hapten diphenylcyclopropenone (DPC). The CDR3 sequence is CASSLGGSSKNIQYF. Here the CDR3 DNA reads TGTGCCAGCAGCTTAGGCGGGAGTTCCAAAAACATTCAGTACTTC.